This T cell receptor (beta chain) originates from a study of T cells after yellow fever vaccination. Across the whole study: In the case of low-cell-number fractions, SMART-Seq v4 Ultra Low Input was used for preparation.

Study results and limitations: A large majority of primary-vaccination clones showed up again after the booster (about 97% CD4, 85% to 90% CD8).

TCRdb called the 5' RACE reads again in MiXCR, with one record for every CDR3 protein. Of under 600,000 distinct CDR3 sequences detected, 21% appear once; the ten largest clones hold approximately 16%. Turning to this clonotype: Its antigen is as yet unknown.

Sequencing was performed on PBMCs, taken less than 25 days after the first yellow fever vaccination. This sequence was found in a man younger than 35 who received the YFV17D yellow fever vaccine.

CDR3 region: CSARTGRGGYTF. In DNA, the CDR3 is TGCAGTGCCCGGACAGGGAGAGGGGGCTACACCTTC. This chain links TRBV20-1 with TRBJ1-2, with TRBD1 matching 8 bases. The J segment lost 8 bases and the V segment lost 6 bases, leaving 8 bases of the junction unmatched. From germline, CDR1 is DFQATT and CDR2 SNEGSKA (reference sequence). This CDR3 has 12 amino acids.